The 14 T cell receptor beta chains below were found in one sample sequenced in a study of T-cell reconstitution after alpha-beta-depleted transplantation in children. Library preparation (for TCRbeta) was performed with unique molecular identifiers. TCRdb fed the PCR reads into MiXCR, producing one record per CDR3 protein. Of around 960,000 distinct CDR3 sequences listed, around 30% are singletons. The sample here was PBMCs, mostly from graft donor cells, taken 360 days after TCRalphabeta/CD19-depleted stem cell transplant. Source of these receptors: a boy in the first two years of life who had a stem cell transplant for SCID, so the T cells may come from the graft donor.

The chain has TRBV5-1 and TRBJ1-2; TRBD1 matches 8 bases. J gave up 7 bases and V 4 bases, and 3 bases lay outside the gene matches. This CDR3 has 12 residues. CDR1 is SGHRS and CDR2 is YFSETQ in the germline V gene. The CDR3 reads CASSAGQGGYTF. For the CDR3, the DNA is TGCGCCAGCAGCGCCGGACAGGGTGGCTACACCTTC.

V and J are TRBV5-6 and TRBJ2-7; unclear D gene. Germline CDR1 SGHDT, CDR2 YYEEEE. The V and J ends lost 2 bases and 2 bases respectively, with 11 bases between them. The CDR3 consists of 14 residues. The CDR3 coding sequence is TGTGCCAGCAGCTTCGGCGTCACCCCCTACGAGCAGTACTTC. Its protein product is CASSFGVTPYEQYF.

This chain joins TRBV20-1 and TRBJ2-1; D unresolved. Between the trimmed V and J ends, which lost 2 bases and 4 bases, there was a span of 12 bases. The germline gives CDR1 DFQATT, CDR2 SNEGSKA (reference sequence). There are 14 residues in the CDR3. The CDR3 region is CSARSPLAYNEQFF. In DNA, the CDR3 is TGCAGTGCTAGATCCCCCCTCGCATACAATGAGCAGTTCTTC.

The V and J genes are TRBV5-1 and TRBJ2-4; perhaps TRBD1 as D (5 bases). The CDR3 loop spans 15 amino acids. CDR1 SGHRS and CDR2 YFSETQ come from the germline V gene. V lost 4 bases, J lost 10 bases, and 21 bases lay in between. CDR3 nucleotides: TGCGCCAGCAGCCCGATCATGACAGATAACTCTATTCAGTACTTC. Protein product: CASSPIMTDNSIQYF.

This rearrangement joins TRBV5-1 to TRBJ1-5, with TRBD1 matching 10 bases. Unmatched junction bases numbered 7, after V lost 0 bases and J lost 1 base. This CDR3 has 18 residues. Germline assignment: CDR1 SGHRS and CDR2 YFSETQ. The CDR3 spells CASSLAPTGGGSNQPQHF. In nucleotides, the CDR3 is TGCGCCAGCAGCTTGGCCCCGACAGGGGGCGGGAGCAATCAGCCCCAGCATTTT.

In this sample, this clonotype turned up a few times. The chain links TRBV6-5 to TRBJ1-4, with a possible D match to TRBD1 (5 bases). The CDR3 sequence is 14 residues long. V dropped 4 bases and J dropped 6 bases, with 12 bases sitting between them. Germline V CDR1 and CDR2: MNHEY, SVGAGI. The CDR3 DNA sequence: TGTGCCAGCAGTTTTCAGGGCCGGGATGAAAAACTGTTTTTT. Translated: CASSFQGRDEKLFF.

The rearrangement joins TRBV6-2 or TRBV6-3 to TRBJ2-1, with 15 nucleotides matching TRBD2. Germline values: CDR1 MNHEY, CDR2 SVGEGT. Losses at the gene ends were 4 bases for V and 9 bases for J; bases not matched to a gene: 10. The CDR3 loop spans 17 amino acids. The CDR3 DNA is TGTGCCAGCAGTTTACGGACTAGCGGGGGGGCCACGGGTGAGCAGTTCTTC. Its protein product is CASSLRTSGGATGEQFF.

The table lists this clonotype with many counts. The genes are TRBV13 and TRBJ2-2; D uncertain. The CDR3 runs to 12 residues. Germline lookup yields CDR1 PRHDT and CDR2 FYEKMQ (reference sequence). V was cut by 5 bases and J by 6 bases, with 7 bases left in between. The CDR3 protein is CASSLGSGELFF. The CDR3, as DNA: TGTGCCAGCAGCCTCGGATCCGGGGAGCTGTTTTTT. The full variable domain, with the rest looked up from reference TRBV13 and TRBJ2-2, is AAGVIQSPRHLIKEKRETATLKCYPIPRHDTVYWYQQGPGQDPQFLISFYEKMQSDKGSIPDRFSAQQFSDYHSELNMSSLELGDSALYFCASSLGSGELFFGEGSRLTVL.

The V call is TRBV5-6, the J call TRBJ2-7, with 12 bases identical to TRBD2. Germline loops: CDR1 SGHDT, CDR2 YYEEEE. The CDR3 is 16 residues long. The V and J ends lost 3 bases and 1 base, in that order; junction bases with no gene match: 5. CDR3: CASSWRGLAGSYEQYF. Here the CDR3 DNA reads TGTGCCAGCAGCTGGAGGGGACTAGCGGGTTCCTACGAGCAGTACTTC.

This clonotype was seen more than once but under ten times. V gene TRBV12-3 or TRBV12-4 combines with J gene TRBJ1-5; D unresolved. V lost 5 bases and J 7 bases, leaving 9 bases between the germline ends. This CDR3 contains 12 residues. The CDR3 region has the DNA TGTGCCAGCAGTCCCTTGGGCCAGCCCCAGCATTTT. This encodes CASSPLGQPQHF.

This clonotype was recorded a few times. This chain links TRBV12-3 or TRBV12-4 with TRBJ2-7, with D possibly being TRBD2 (5 bases). Trimming left V 6 bases short and J 0 bases short, with 18 bases between. The CDR3 is 16 residues long. CDR3 loop: CASSVWAGESSYEQYF. In DNA, the CDR3 is TGTGCCAGCAGCGTCTGGGCCGGGGAAAGCTCCTACGAGCAGTACTTC.

The chain employs TRBV20-1 and TRBJ2-3; a possible D gene is TRBD2 (6 bases). The CDR3 runs 17 residues. Germline CDR1 and CDR2: DFQATT and SNEGSKA (reference sequence). V shed 1 base and J shed 1 base, with 18 bases lying between them. As DNA, the CDR3 is TGCAGTGCTAGAGTCCCTGGAGGGCCCCGGGGCACAGATACGCAGTATTTT. The encoded protein is CSARVPGGPRGTDTQYF.

In its sample, this clonotype was seen once. The chain is built from TRBV7-9 and TRBJ1-4; D possibly corresponds to TRBD1 (5 bases). Germline V lookup: CDR1 SEHNR, CDR2 FQNEAQ (reference sequence). The CDR3 length is 14 residues. V shed 10 bases and J shed 4 bases, with 16 bases lying between them. The CDR3 DNA reads TGTGCCATCGAACCAGCGGGGGATAATGAAAAACTGTTTTTT. It specifies CAIEPAGDNEKLFF.

The chain couples TRBV14 to TRBJ1-6; unclear D gene. Germline lookup yields CDR1 SGHDN and CDR2 FVKESK. The CDR3 extends over 12 amino acids. Trimming cost V 4 bases and J 10 bases, with 8 bases left between them. CDR3: CASSRPRSPLHF. The DNA for the CDR3 is TGTGCCAGCAGCCGACCAAGATCACCCCTCCACTTT. The variable domain in full, completed from reference TRBV14 and TRBJ1-6, reads EAGVTQFPSHSVIEKGQTVTLRCDPISGHDNLYWYRRVMGKEIKFLLHFVKESKQDESGMPNNRFLAERTGGTYSTLKVQPAELEDSGVYFCASSRPRSPLHFGNGTRLTVT.